This T cell receptor beta chain stems from a study of blood T cell repertoires in COVID-19. Study context: COVID-19 samples, acute and convalescent, were from the United States, Italy and Spain. T cells, B-cell-depleted T cells, or PBMCs supplied cDNA or gDNA.

Only in-frame clones appear in the TCRdb table, and some are missing; sequencing was by immunoSEQ multiplex PCR. This table holds about 270,000 clones, around nine tenths found once. Germline V CDR1 and CDR2: MDHEN, SYDVKM. Between the trimmed V and J ends, which lost 9 bases and 10 bases, there was a span of 8 bases. This CDR3 contains 9 residues. The chain has TRBV28 and TRBJ2-3, with D perhaps TRBD1 (6 bases). The sequenced sample consisted of peripheral blood. The clonotype was recovered from a man between 35 and 55 years old with active or convalescent COVID-19. The CDR3 is CASGTSQYF. The CDR3 DNA reads as TGTGCCAGTGGGACATCGCAGTATTTT.